This TCR beta chain was identified in a study of beta chain features in type 1 diabetes. The study, taken as a whole, reports: Patients with Type 1 diabetes showed moderately but significantly shorter TCRB CDR3s in all four CD4+ subsets.

Germline assignment: CDR1 LGHNA and CDR2 YNFKEQ. This CDR3 is 11 amino acids long. Trimming took off 5 bases at V and 5 bases at J, with 5 bases between the two ends. This clone was detected a few times. Its antigen remains unidentified. Expressed TCRB transcripts got sequenced, as all isolated RNA was reverse transcribed. Method: immunoSEQ multiplex PCR; TCRdb's copy keeps in-frame clones and lacks some. Of about 150,000 clones listed, approximately 10% were seen once; the top ten hold more than 0.4%. This receptor was taken from a man younger than 45 with type 1 diabetes. This chain links TRBV4-2 with TRBJ2-3; no clear D. Sequencing input: central memory CD4+ T cells from blood. CDR3 protein: CASSFRDTQYF. DNA of the CDR3: TGTGCCAGCAGCTTTAGAGATACGCAGTATTTT.